This TCR beta chain derives from a study of control samples from healthy donors and cancer patients. TCRdb keeps only in-frame clones here, not all; method: immunoSEQ multiplex PCR. Found here are about 17,000 clones, roughly nine tenths of them singletons; the top ten hold about 29%. The CDR3 length is 16 residues. CDR1 is MNHEY and CDR2 is SVGAGI in the germline V gene. Trimming shortened V by 0 bases and J by 5 bases, and 16 bases separated the two germline ends. The sequencing sample was made of PBMCs. The V and J genes are TRBV6-5 and TRBJ2-5; tentatively, D is TRBD2 (6 bases). This clonotype was obtained from a man aged 55 to 70 with head and neck cancer. The CDR3 nucleotides are TGTGCCAGCAGTTACTCTCCCTGGGGGGAGAGTGAGACCCAGTACTTC. Protein sequence: CASSYSPWGESETQYF.